This entry lists 5 T cell receptor beta chains sequenced from one sample in a study of response to subunit inactivated influenza vaccine. TCRdb reprocessed the RT-PCR reads via MiXCR and lists one record per CDR3 protein. Here the sample spans about 650,000 distinct CDR3 sequences, 15% to 18% being singletons. The sample here was PBMCs from blood, taken 12 days after vaccination. The source is a man aged 50-59 years who received an inactivated influenza vaccine.

This clonotype was counted a few times. J is TRBJ2-1 and V is TRBV27; TRBD1 is a possible D gene (6 bases). Germline CDR1 and CDR2: MNHEY and SMNVEV (reference sequence). The CDR3 is 14 residues long. Trimming removed 4 bases from V and 6 bases from J, with 13 bases in between. The CDR3 DNA reads as TGTGCCAGCAGTTACAGGGCTACATTCAATGAGCAGTTCTTC. Translation gives CASSYRATFNEQFF.

The J gene is TRBJ1-5, the V gene TRBV24-1; 9 bases are shared with TRBD1. CDR1 KGHDR and CDR2 SFDVKD come from the germline V gene. This CDR3 region has 15 residues. The ends lost 4 bases at V and 6 bases at J; junction bases unmatched: 6. The CDR3 bases are TGTGCCACCAGTGACGGGGACAGGGAAAGTCAGCCCCAGCATTTT. This encodes CATSDGDRESQPQHF.

This clonotype appeared a few times. The rearrangement uses TRBV7-9 and TRBJ2-1; 7 bases fit TRBD1. With 7 bases clipped from V and 3 bases from J, the junction kept 6 bases outside the gene matches. CDR1 and CDR2 from the germline V gene are SEHNR and FQNEAQ (reference sequence). The CDR3 is 14 amino acids. The CDR3 spells CASILQGVYNEQFF. In DNA, the CDR3 is TGTGCCAGCATCCTTCAGGGGGTCTACAATGAGCAGTTCTTC.

This clonotype has a handful of counts. The genes are TRBV12-3 or TRBV12-4 and TRBJ2-1; 7 nucleotides agree with TRBD2. The CDR3 loop spans 16 amino acids. V shed 2 bases, J shed 4 bases, and the junction held 8 bases outside the gene matches. This CDR3 reads CASSLLAGEGYNEQFF. CDR3 DNA sequence: TGTGCCAGCAGTTTATTGGCGGGGGAGGGGTACAATGAGCAGTTCTTC.

The chain uses TRBV9 and TRBJ2-7; TRBD1 matches at 7 bases. With 2 bases clipped from V and 3 bases from J, the junction kept 5 bases outside the gene matches. This CDR3 has 14 residues. Germline assignment: CDR1 SGDLS and CDR2 YYNGEE. The CDR3 loop is CASSVWQGDYEQYF. CDR3 sequence (DNA): TGTGCCAGCAGCGTTTGGCAGGGGGACTACGAGCAGTACTTC.